This T cell receptor (beta chain) came from a study of blood T cell repertoires in COVID-19. Using immunoSEQ multiplex PCR, the repertoire was profiled, and TCRdb retains in-frame clones only, with some absent. The sample records more than 90,000 clones, roughly nine tenths being singletons. This CDR3 is 17 amino acids long. Germline assignment: CDR1 SGDLS and CDR2 YYNGEE. V was clipped by 4 bases and J by 1 base; unmatched bases: 4. The receptor comes from a woman aged 55 to 70 with COVID-19, enrolled during active disease. V and J are TRBV9 and TRBJ2-2; TRBD2 aligns across 13 bases. Material for sequencing was peripheral blood. The CDR3 DNA follows: TGTGCCAGCAGCCCAACTAGCGGGGGGGTGAACACCGGGGAGCTGTTTTTT. Amino acid sequence: CASSPTSGGVNTGELFF.